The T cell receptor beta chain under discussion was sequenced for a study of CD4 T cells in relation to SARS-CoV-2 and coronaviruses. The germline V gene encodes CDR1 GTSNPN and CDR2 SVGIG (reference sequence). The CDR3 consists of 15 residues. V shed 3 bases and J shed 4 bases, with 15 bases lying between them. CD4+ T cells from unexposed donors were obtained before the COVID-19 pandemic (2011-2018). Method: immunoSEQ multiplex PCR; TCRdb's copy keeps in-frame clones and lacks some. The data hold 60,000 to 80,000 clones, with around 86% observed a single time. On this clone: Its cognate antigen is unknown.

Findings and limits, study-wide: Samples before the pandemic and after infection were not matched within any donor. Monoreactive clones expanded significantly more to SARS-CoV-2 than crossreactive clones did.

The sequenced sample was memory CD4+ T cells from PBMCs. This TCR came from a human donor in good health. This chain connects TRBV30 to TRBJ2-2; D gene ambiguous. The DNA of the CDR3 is TGTGCCTGGAGGGGGTGGCGGACCCCCACCGGGGAGCTGTTTTTT. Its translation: CAWRGWRTPTGELFF.